This note documents a single T cell receptor beta chain sequence. The antigen it binds to is not known. Base quality data are lacking; no much larger clone is found one base away. Patients with a history of autoimmune disease or receiving systemic immunosuppression were excluded from the trial. Peripheral blood for TCR sequencing was collected from all dose cohorts at baseline, on cycle 4 day 1, and on cycle 7 day 1. The samples were taken from a phase I, first-in-human, multicenter, open-label dose-escalation trial of ivuxolimab. Adults with locally advanced or metastatic melanoma, renal cell carcinoma, hepatocellular carcinoma or head and neck squamous cell carcinoma were enrolled in the trial. Before TCR sequencing, CD4+ T cells and CD8+ T cells were sorted from peripheral blood as separate populations. The data derive from a study of OX40 agonist ivuxolimab in advanced cancers. Some background on the complete study: Ivuxolimab was an agonistic, fully human IgG2 monoclonal antibody directed against OX40 (CD134), a costimulatory receptor. Intravenous ivuxolimab was administered to patients every 2 weeks at six dose levels: 0.01, 0.1, 0.3, 1.5, 3 and 10 mg/kg. Among the roughly 50 dose-escalation patients, around 20 had hepatocellular carcinoma, roughly 15 melanoma, 9 renal cell carcinoma and 9 head and neck cancer. Peripheral TCRbeta sequencing was intended to test whether TCR sequence diversity was altered and clonal T-cell expansion was caused by ivuxolimab. Three dose-escalation patients achieved partial responses, one with hepatocellular carcinoma and two with cutaneous melanoma. In the dose-escalation cohort, around four fifths of patients were male, and the mean age was around 60 years, with a range of roughly 20 to 80. The paper reports the monotherapy dose-escalation portion (N of about 50 patients) of the phase I ivuxolimab trial. Prior anti-PD-1, anti-PD-L1 or anti-CTLA-4 therapy was permitted, and less than 45% of dose-escalation patients had received checkpoint inhibitors.

From a lookup of the germline V gene, CDR1 and CDR2 are SGHTA and FQGNSA. The CDR3 sequence holds 17 residues, the cysteine and phenylalanine included. The kept DNA is CDR3 alone, 51 bases in frame from the first base. Trimming leaves V shorter by 1 base and J shorter by 3 bases, with the junction holding 9 bases beyond the gene matches. The paper's findings and limits, for the study overall: On average, CD8+ T cells showed more expanded clones than CD4+ T cells after ivuxolimab. Antigen specificity was not determined for the clonally expanded peripheral T cells. At doses of 0.1 to 3.0 mg/kg, clonal expansion of both CD4+ and CD8+ T cells in blood was seen between baseline and week 6. Low levels of normalized T-cell clonal expansion were also seen in some patients who did not respond. Partial responders in the 0.1-3.0 mg/kg groups had among the lowest normalized peripheral clonal expansion, especially among CD8+ T cells.

To sequence the TCRbeta CDR3 region, genomic DNA was isolated from the sorted cells. The immunoSEQ Assay was used for sequencing of TCRbeta CDR3 regions. What TCRdb holds here is the immuneACCESS table cut down to in-frame rearrangements. Part of the clones is not present; checked against another copy, under half of the missing clones reflect an unresolved V gene, and the others are unexplained. The sample table shows 50,000 to 60,000 clones, and 90% to 95% are seen once. The top ten clonotypes cover 3% to 4% of the sample. The input for sequencing was CD4+ or CD8+ T cells sorted from blood, taken in a trial of the OX40 agonist ivuxolimab. The source of this sequence is an adult with an advanced solid tumor such as melanoma, head and neck, liver or kidney cancer. Rearrangement joined TRBV7-2 to TRBJ2-3, with TRBD1 matching 8 junction bases. The CDR3 reads as follows: CASSLGPGQVDTDTQYF. The DNA sequence is as follows: TGTGCCAGCAGCTTAGGGCCGGGACAGGTAGATACAGATACGCAGTATTTT.